Listed below are T cell receptor beta chains from one sample, sequenced in a study of blood T cell repertoires in COVID-19. Produced via immunoSEQ multiplex PCR; TCRdb's table is partial and in-frame only. Of about 220,000 clones listed, more than 65% are singletons. Sequenced input: peripheral blood. The receptors were gathered from a woman aged 30 to 39 who had recovered from COVID-19. The CDR3 runs from the conserved cysteine through the conserved F or W. Fields, in order: D gene, clone size, J gene, V gene, CDR3 DNA, CDR3 protein. A D gene is named only where the DNA matches it firmly. Clone size, where shown, is once, few, many, or a class for clones that have expanded.

>.|.|TRBJ2-2|TRBV3-1/TRBV3-2
TGTGCCAGCAGCCTACGACTAGGTAACGCCGGGGAGCTGTTTTTT
CASSLRLGNAGELFF
>.|.|TRBJ2-7|TRBV12-3/TRBV12-4
TGTGCCAGCAGTTTTTCCAGAAGATACGAGCAGTACTTC
CASSFSRRYEQYF
>.|.|TRBJ2-5|TRBV25-1
TGTGCCAGCGGAGCCCGGGACAGCGGGGAGACCCAGTACTTC
CASGARDSGETQYF
>TRBD1|.|TRBJ1-4|TRBV29-1
TGCAGCGTGGCAGGGGGAATAGGGGAAAAACTGTTTTTT
CSVAGGIGEKLFF
>.|.|TRBJ2-7|TRBV30
TGTGCCTGGAGTGCCAGTCGCGAGCAGTACTTC
CAWSASREQYF
>.|.|TRBJ2-7|TRBV11-3
TGTGCCAGCAGCGCGACAGGCTACGAGCAGTACTTC
CASSATGYEQYF
>.|many|TRBJ1-5|TRBV28
TGTGCCAGCAGTTTCGGGGGGCCGCGGCAGCCCCAGCATTTT
CASSFGGPRQPQHF
>.|.|TRBJ1-1|TRBV6-5
TGTGCCCTGCAGGGTCTTGTTGGGAACACTGAAGCTTTCTTT
CALQGLVGNTEAFF
>.|once|TRBJ1-4|TRBV2
TGTGCCAGCAGACGAGAGAGGGGAGGGGATGAAAAACTGTTTTTT
CASRRERGGDEKLFF
>.|.|TRBJ1-2|TRBV28
TGTGCCAGCAGTTTACCGGGGGGGGATGGCTACACCTTC
CASSLPGGDGYTF
>TRBD2|.|TRBJ2-4|TRBV5-4
TGTGCCAGCAGCTTGTTTGGGACTAGCGGGAGTGTAGCCAAAAACATTCAGTACTTC
CASSLFGTSGSVAKNIQYF
>.|.|TRBJ2-7|TRBV11-2
TGTGCCAGCAGCTTAGGGGGGACACTCATATCGCAGTACTTC
CASSLGGTLISQYF
>.|.|TRBJ1-3|TRBV11-2
TGTGCCAGCAGCTTAGGGGCAGGCAACACCATATATTTT
CASSLGAGNTIYF
>TRBD1|.|TRBJ2-2|TRBV30
TGTGCCTGGATCACCGCGTTGGACAGGGTGCCCACCGGGGAGCTGTTTTTT
CAWITALDRVPTGELFF
>.|once|TRBJ1-1|TRBV6-5
TGTGCCAGCAGTTCCGACAGCACTGAAGCTTTCTTT
CASSSDSTEAFF
>TRBD1|.|TRBJ2-2|TRBV9
TGTGCCAGCAGCGACCGGGACAGGGTAACCGGGGAGCTGTTTTTT
CASSDRDRVTGELFF
>.|.|TRBJ2-2|TRBV24-1
TGTGCCACCAGTGATTTGCTATCCCATAACACCGGGGAGCTGTTTTTT
CATSDLLSHNTGELFF
>.|once|TRBJ1-5|TRBV1
TGCACCAGCAGCCAAGCCGGGTATAGCAATCAGCCCCAGCATTTT
CTSSQAGYSNQPQHF
>.|.|TRBJ1-6|TRBV2
TGTGCCAGTAGAAATTTGGGGAGCTCCTATAATTCACCCCTCCACTTT
CASRNLGSSYNSPLHF
>.|.|TRBJ1-3|TRBV3-1/TRBV3-2
TGTGCCAGCAGCCAAGATACAGCAGGAAACACCATATATTTT
CASSQDTAGNTIYF
>.|.|TRBJ1-2|TRBV28
TGTGCCAGCAGTCCTATACCGGGACACTCAACCTTTTATGGCTACACCTTC
CASSPIPGHSTFYGYTF
>.|.|TRBJ2-1|TRBV28
TGTGCCAGCAGTTTTTCTCCTCCTAATGAGCAGTTCTTC
CASSFSPPNEQFF
>.|.|TRBJ2-3|TRBV28
TGTGCCAGCAGTTTATACGGGAAAGGCACAGATACGCAGTATTTT
CASSLYGKGTDTQYF
>TRBD1|once|TRBJ2-1|TRBV4-1
TGCGCCAGCAGCCTCGGACAGGACTACAATGAGCAGTTCTTC
CASSLGQDYNEQFF
>TRBD1|few|TRBJ2-7|TRBV5-1
TGCGCCAGCAGCAACCTGGGACAGGGGGGAAAGGCCACGCAGTCCTACGAGCAGTACTTC
CASSNLGQGGKATQSYEQYF
>TRBD2|.|TRBJ2-3|TRBV10-3
TGTGCCACCAAAACGGAAGCGGGGGGCACAGATACGCAGTATTTT
CATKTEAGGTDTQYF
>.|few|TRBJ2-3|TRBV10-1
.
CASSTSGAPPDTQYF
>.|.|TRBJ2-7|TRBV5-1
TGCGCCAGCAGCTTGGGTCCAGGGGACGAGCAGTACTTC
CASSLGPGDEQYF
>.|.|TRBJ2-1|TRBV11-2
TGTGCCAGCAGCTTAGCGAGGACTATCTCCTACAATGAGCAGTTCTTC
CASSLARTISYNEQFF
>.|once|TRBJ1-2|TRBV6-5
TGTGCCAGCACCCTCCGGGAGGGGGTGGGGGGCTACACCTTC
CASTLREGVGGYTF
>.|.|TRBJ2-1|TRBV6-6
TGTGCCAGCAGCCCTTCCAATGAGCAGTTCTTC
CASSPSNEQFF
>TRBD2|.|TRBJ2-1|TRBV14
TGTGCCAGCAGCCTGGGACTAGCTTACTACAATGAGCAGTTCTTC
CASSLGLAYYNEQFF
>.|.|TRBJ2-6|TRBV18
TGTGCCAGCTCGGTACAGGTGTCTGGGGCCAACGTCCTGACTTTC
CASSVQVSGANVLTF
>TRBD2|.|TRBJ2-1|TRBV5-1
TGCGCCAGCAGCTTGCGGACTAGCGGGCTGAATGAGCAGTTCTTC
CASSLRTSGLNEQFF
>TRBD1|.|TRBJ1-5|TRBV6-6
TGTGCCAGCAGATCAGACAGGGAAGCCAACCAGCCCCAGCATTTT
CASRSDREANQPQHF
>.|.|TRBJ2-2|TRBV27
TGTGCCAGCAGTTTTGTGGGGGCGGTAGGCGGGGAGCTGTTTTTT
CASSFVGAVGGELFF
>.|once|TRBJ2-5|TRBV2
TGTGCCAGCAGCGACGGACTGCAAGAGACCCAGTACTTC
CASSDGLQETQYF
>TRBD2|few|TRBJ2-2|TRBV19
TGTGCCAGTAGACGACTAGCGGGAGGGGCCGGGGAGCTGTTTTTT
CASRRLAGGAGELFF
>.|.|TRBJ2-3|TRBV12-5
TGTGCTAGTGTCGACGACGGGAGTATTTTAAGTACAGATACGCAGTATTTT
CASVDDGSILSTDTQYF
>TRBD1|.|TRBJ1-2|TRBV6-5
TGTGCCAGCAGTTACTTGTCACCGGGACAGGGCGGCTACACCTTC
CASSYLSPGQGGYTF
>.|once|TRBJ1-1|TRBV28
TGTGCCAGCAGTTTATGGGAGGTCGGCCCGAACACTGAAGCTTTCTTT
CASSLWEVGPNTEAFF
>.|once|TRBJ2-3|TRBV10-1
TGCGCCAGCAGTGACCCAAGCTCTAGCACAGATACGCAGTATTTT
CASSDPSSSTDTQYF
>TRBD2|.|TRBJ2-1|TRBV6-5
TGTGCCAGCACCTGGGGGGGTGGCAATGAGCAGTTCTTC
CASTWGGGNEQFF
>.|.|TRBJ1-3|TRBV5-4
TGTGCCAGCAGCTTTCCCGGGACACCAGGAAACACCATATATTTT
CASSFPGTPGNTIYF
>TRBD1|.|TRBJ2-5|TRBV3-1/TRBV3-2
TGTGCCAGCAGCCTGCGGACAGGGGGACTGGAGACCCAGTACTTC
CASSLRTGGLETQYF
>.|.|TRBJ2-4|TRBV30
TGTGCCTGGAGTGGTTATCTAGCCAAAAACATTCAGTACTTC
CAWSGYLAKNIQYF
>.|.|TRBJ1-3|TRBV5-5
TGTGCCAGCAGCTTGGACTCGATCACCATATATTTT
CASSLDSITIYF
>TRBD2|.|TRBJ2-2|TRBV5-1
TGCGCCAGCATGGGGGGGACTTTGAACACCGGGGAGCTGTTTTTT
CASMGGTLNTGELFF
>TRBD1|few|TRBJ2-1|TRBV19
TGTGCCAGTAGTATAGGGGGACAGGGTAGCAATGAGCAGTTCTTC
CASSIGGQGSNEQFF
>.|.|TRBJ1-2|TRBV24-1
TGTGCCACCAGTGATTTGCAGGGATCCCCCTATGGCTACACCTTC
CATSDLQGSPYGYTF
>TRBD2|.|TRBJ2-1|TRBV19
TGTGCCAGTAGTGCTAGCGGGAGTCTAAATGAGCAGTTCTTC
CASSASGSLNEQFF
>.|.|TRBJ1-5|TRBV5-5
TGTGCCAGCAGCTTACGCCGGGATCAGCCCCAGCATTTT
CASSLRRDQPQHF
>TRBD1|.|TRBJ2-7|TRBV28
TGTGCCAGCAGTTTAGTGGGGACAGGGGATTACCACGAGCAGTACTTC
CASSLVGTGDYHEQYF
>TRBD1|.|TRBJ2-1|TRBV27
TGTGCCAGCAGTCCTAAAGACAGGGGGGAAATCCCCCTCCGGTCCTACAATGAGCAGTTCTTC
CASSPKDRGEIPLRSYNEQFF
>TRBD1|.|TRBJ2-3|TRBV19
TGTGCCAGTGATCAGGGGGCAGCCGGAATGAGGCAGTATTTT
CASDQGAAGMRQYF
>TRBD1|.|TRBJ1-4|TRBV19
TGTGCCAGTAGTACCCGGACAGGCCTAAATGAAAAACTGTTTTTT
CASSTRTGLNEKLFF
>.|once|TRBJ2-7|TRBV6-6
TGTGCCAGCAGTTACTCGATCGGGTTCAGCGTCAACGAGCAGTACTTC
CASSYSIGFSVNEQYF
>.|.|TRBJ2-7|TRBV6-5
TGTGCCAGCAGCTGGGAGAGGGAGCAGTACTTC
CASSWEREQYF